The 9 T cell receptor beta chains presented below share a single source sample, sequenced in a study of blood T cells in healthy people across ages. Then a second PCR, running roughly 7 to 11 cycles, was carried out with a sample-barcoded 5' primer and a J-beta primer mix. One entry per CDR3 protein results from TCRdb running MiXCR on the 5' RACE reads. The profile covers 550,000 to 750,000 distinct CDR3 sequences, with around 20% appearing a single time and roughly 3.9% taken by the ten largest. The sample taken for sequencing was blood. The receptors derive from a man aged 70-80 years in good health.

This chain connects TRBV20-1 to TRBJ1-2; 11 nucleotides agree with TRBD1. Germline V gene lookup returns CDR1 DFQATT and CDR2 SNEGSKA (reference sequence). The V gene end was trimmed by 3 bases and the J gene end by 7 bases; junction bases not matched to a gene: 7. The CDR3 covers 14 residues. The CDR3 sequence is CSASRTGGASGYTF. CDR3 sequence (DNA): TGCAGTGCTAGTAGGACAGGGGGCGCGAGTGGCTACACCTTC.

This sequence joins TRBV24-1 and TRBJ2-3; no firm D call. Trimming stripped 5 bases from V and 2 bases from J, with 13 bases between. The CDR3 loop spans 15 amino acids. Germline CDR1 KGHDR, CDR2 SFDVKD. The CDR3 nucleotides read TGTGCCACCAGTGGTGGGGAAGCTCTCACAGATACGCAGTATTTT. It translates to CATSGGEALTDTQYF.

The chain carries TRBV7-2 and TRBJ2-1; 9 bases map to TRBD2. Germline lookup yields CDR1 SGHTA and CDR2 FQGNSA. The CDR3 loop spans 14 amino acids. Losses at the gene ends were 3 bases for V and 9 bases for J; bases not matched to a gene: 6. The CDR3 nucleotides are TGTGCCAGCAGCTTGGCCCTAGCGGGATTTGAGCAGTTCTTC. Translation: CASSLALAGFEQFF.

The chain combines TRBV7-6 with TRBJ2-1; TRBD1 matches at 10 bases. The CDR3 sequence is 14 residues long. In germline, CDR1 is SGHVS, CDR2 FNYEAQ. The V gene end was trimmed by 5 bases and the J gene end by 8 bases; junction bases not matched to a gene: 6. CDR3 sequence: CASSPGQGLHEQFF. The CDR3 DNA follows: TGTGCCAGCAGCCCGGGACAGGGGTTACATGAGCAGTTCTTC.

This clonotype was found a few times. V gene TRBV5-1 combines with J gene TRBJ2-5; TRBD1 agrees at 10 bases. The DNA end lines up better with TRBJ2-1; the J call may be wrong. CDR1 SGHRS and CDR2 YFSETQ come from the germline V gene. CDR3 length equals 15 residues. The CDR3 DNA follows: TGCGCCAGCAGCTCCAGACAGGGGGCCCACAATGAGCAGTTCTTC. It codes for CASSSRQGAHNEQFF.

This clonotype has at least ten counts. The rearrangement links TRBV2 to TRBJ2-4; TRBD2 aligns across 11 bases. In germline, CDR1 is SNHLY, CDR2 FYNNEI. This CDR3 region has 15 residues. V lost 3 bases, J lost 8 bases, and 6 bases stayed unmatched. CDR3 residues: CASSDVAGGADIQYF. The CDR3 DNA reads TGTGCCAGCAGTGATGTAGCGGGAGGGGCGGACATTCAGTACTTC.

The CDR3 spells CSARGTGTSAGYEQYF. The CDR3 region has the DNA TGCAGTGCTAGGGGGACCGGGACTAGCGCGGGTTACGAGCAGTACTTC. V gene TRBV20-1 combines with J gene TRBJ2-7; 10 nucleotides align to TRBD2. Germline V gene data show CDR1 as DFQATT and CDR2 as SNEGSKA (reference sequence). V lost 3 bases and J lost 4; bases outside the gene matches: 12. This CDR3 contains 16 residues.

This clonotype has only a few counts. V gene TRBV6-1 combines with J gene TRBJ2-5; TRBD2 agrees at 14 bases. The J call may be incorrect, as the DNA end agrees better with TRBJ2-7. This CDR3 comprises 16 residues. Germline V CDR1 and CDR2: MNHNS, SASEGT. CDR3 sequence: CASSPAGTSGRYEQYF. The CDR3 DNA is TGTGCCAGCTCGCCCGCCGGGACTAGCGGGAGATACGAGCAGTACTTC.

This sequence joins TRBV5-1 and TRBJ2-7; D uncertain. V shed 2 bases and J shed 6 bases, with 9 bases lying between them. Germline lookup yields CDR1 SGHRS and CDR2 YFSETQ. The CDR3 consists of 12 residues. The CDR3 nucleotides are TGCGCCAGCAGCTTCTCCGGTTTCGAGCAGTACTTC. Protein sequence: CASSFSGFEQYF.